In this sample, the clone carrying this T cell receptor beta chain turned up once. Generated by immunoSEQ multiplex PCR, the TCRdb table keeps only in-frame clones and is missing some. The profile shows around 250,000 clones, just under 90% of them singletons. This CDR3 region has 14 residues. Germline V gives CDR1 SGDLS, CDR2 YYNGEE. Trimming cost V 2 bases and J 7 bases, with 10 bases left between them. This sample was included in a study of blood T cell repertoires in COVID-19. The specimen sequenced was PBMCs or T cells enriched from blood (not recorded which). The TCR sequence derives from a man aged 45-65 years who had been exposed to COVID-19. The rearrangement joins TRBV9 to TRBJ1-6; TRBD1 is a possible D gene (6 bases). CDR3 in amino acids: CASSVRTANSPLHF. CDR3 DNA sequence: TGTGCCAGCAGCGTGAGGACAGCGAATTCACCCCTCCACTTT.